The clone carrying this T cell receptor beta chain appeared a few times. Its antigen remains unidentified. This sample is drawn from a study of early T cells in non-severe SARS-CoV-2 infection. Across the study: Unsorted whole-blood RNA was sequenced in bulk, leaving chains unpaired. Findings of the study overall: Database matching using VDJdb favored anti-spike CD8 responses, with private and CD4 specificities left missing.

The TCR library protocol was used to attach unique molecular identifiers. These identifiers were attached to individual cDNA molecules. From the 5' RACE reads, TCRdb called clonotypes with MiXCR, one entry per CDR3 protein. The sample gives about 57,000 distinct CDR3 sequences, over 10% of which show up once; around 4.7% is in the top ten. The sample comprised whole blood. The source of this sequence is an adult who was a healthcare worker with PCR-confirmed SARS-CoV-2 infection or an uninfected control (not recorded which).

Here the CDR3 reads CSAGGRFTNTDTQYF. The DNA of the CDR3 is TGCAGTGCTGGGGGTCGCTTCACGAATACAGATACGCAGTATTTT. V gene TRBV20-1 combines with J gene TRBJ2-3; the D call may be TRBD1 or TRBD2 (5 bases each). The V gene's germline CDR1 is DFQATT and CDR2 SNEGSKA (reference sequence). Trimming stripped 5 bases from V and 3 bases from J, with 18 bases between. This CDR3 region has 15 residues.